This TCR beta chain was captured by sequencing in a study of identical twins (dated by TCRdb to 2015 to 2016). Notes on the research overall: The study deep-sequenced TCR alpha and beta repertoires from monozygotic twins, unrelated adults of various ages and cord blood to test whether fetal clonotypes persist. To rule out contamination, the twin experiments were replicated at different times with different library preparation protocols.

What the work shows at the level of the full study, not this receptor alone: In beta out-of-frame sequences, excess twin sharing was weaker, because having fewer shared sequences lowered the signal-to-noise ratio. Zero-insertion analyses could be partly confounded by invariant T cells such as MAIT and iNKT, though diverse VJ usage argued against such confounding for most clonotypes. Conclusions relied on cross-sectional statistical analysis, since the same donors could not be followed over many years. Fewer insertions were carried by abundant cord blood beta clonotypes; a weaker similar trend was observed in young adult naive repertoires, while no such trend was observed in memory repertoires. Compared with coincidental sharing between unrelated individuals, out-of-frame TCR alpha sequences shared between twins showed an excess of sequences with low generation probability. In monozygotic twins, recombination models systematically underestimated out-of-frame TCR alpha sharing, but the models matched the sharing seen between unrelated individuals.

As concerns this clonotype: What this receptor recognizes is not known. Per-base quality was not reported, and no clone a single base away is much larger than it.

Every donor was a healthy Caucasian. The twin cohort consisted of three pairs of female monozygotic twins, all aged roughly 18 to 29 years. Positive isolation kits from Invitrogen were used to isolate CD4+ and CD8+ T cell populations. Receptors were amplified or captured by 5' RACE. The instrument given in TCRdb is Illumina HiSeq 2000. Template switching added a universal primer binding site, and the final cDNA carried a unique molecular identifier that allowed TCR cDNA molecules to be counted accurately. Specific primers in the conserved constant-segment region were used to synthesize first-strand cDNA for TCR alpha and beta chains. To control for contamination, every cDNA library carried two barcodes: a SMART-Mk sample barcode plus Illumina barcodes. TruSeq adapter sequences along with Illumina sample barcodes were introduced in two successive PCR steps. TCR alpha and beta cDNA libraries were sequenced on the Illumina HiSeq platform with custom primers. On the authors' methods: Raw reads were processed with MiGEC to extract unique molecular identifiers, and MiXCR was used to determine CDR3 positions. Recombination models were inferred per individual with the repgenHMM and IGoR tools using an EM algorithm. Shared clonotypes were analyzed with the tcR package in R, and sharing was normalized by the product of cloneset sizes. To study raw recombination without the effects of thymic and clonal selection, out-of-frame nonproductive sequences were analyzed. TCRdb's own reprocessing of the public reads used fastp at Q25 and MiXCR and kept productive beta chains. Entries that share a CDR3 protein sequence are merged under the most common genes and DNA. The V and J calls shown here were made by TCRdb, not taken from the authors' results. Counted in this sample were around 490,000 distinct CDR3 sequences; around 24% of them appeared once. The ten largest clones add up to more than 0.4% of the sample.

Ends trimmed: V by 5 bases, J by 1 base; bases unmatched to a gene: 6. Reading from cysteine to phenylalanine, the CDR3 counts 16 amino acids. CDR3 DNA only is kept here, 48 bases in frame from base 1. Looking up the germline V gene yields CDR1 SGHRS and CDR2 YFSETQ. This sample was also put to use in a study of yellow fever vaccine responses in identical twins. The second study, in turn, reports: The T cell response to vaccination in identical twins was reported by the authors to appear partly convergent and partly personalized. Focusing on identical twins, the study followed the T cell clones that responded to the vaccine, and did so with precision.

The TCR sequence derives from a woman aged 18-29 years in good health. The chain is made from TRBV5-1 and TRBJ2-3; a stretch of 11 junction bases matches TRBD1. The specimen sequenced was CD4+ T cells sorted from blood. The CDR3 loop reads CASRPGTGGRTDTQYF. The sequenced DNA: TGCGCCAGCAGACCCGGGACAGGGGGACGCACAGATACGCAGTATTTT.